Shown below are 15 T cell receptor beta chains from a single sample sequenced in a study of CD8 T cells in ankylosing spondylitis. Each CDR3 protein gets one entry after TCRdb re-called the 5' RACE reads with MiXCR. The sample holds some 39,000 distinct CDR3 sequences; about an eighth are singletons and the top ten take more than 25%. Sequenced sample: synovial fluid, either unsorted or a sorted T cell fraction (not recorded which). The receptor source for this set is a male donor with ankylosing spondylitis.

The CDR3 DNA reads as TGCGCCAGCCGGGATAAAGGTGGACTAGCGGGAGACTCGAACACCGGGGAGCTGTTTTTT. Protein sequence: CASRDKGGLAGDSNTGELFF. V is TRBV5-1 and J is TRBJ2-2; 13 bases line up with TRBD2. Losses at the gene ends were 7 bases for V and 0 bases for J; bases not matched to a gene: 15. The germline gives CDR1 SGHRS, CDR2 YFSETQ. The CDR3 sequence is 20 residues long.

In its sample, this clonotype was seen once. The chain recombines TRBV20-1 with TRBJ2-2; tentatively, D is TRBD2 (5 bases). The V gene's germline CDR1 is DFQATT and CDR2 SNEGSKA (reference sequence). This CDR3 region has 12 residues. V was clipped by 6 bases and J by 4 bases, with 9 bases between them. The CDR3, as DNA: TGCAGTGCGAGCCGGGGCACCGGGGAGCTGTTTTTT. Protein product: CSASRGTGELFF.

Here the CDR3 reads CASSFGLADTDTQYF. The CDR3 coding sequence is TGTGCCAGCAGTTTTGGTCTTGCGGACACAGATACGCAGTATTTT. The rearrangement joins TRBV6-2 or TRBV6-3 to TRBJ2-3; D is unresolved. Per germline, CDR1 MNHEY and CDR2 SVGEGT. The ends were cut back, 4 bases at V and 2 bases at J, with 13 bases in the middle. The CDR3 loop spans 15 amino acids.

The chain recombines TRBV20-1 with TRBJ2-1; weak D call: TRBD2 (6 bases). CDR3 size: 14 residues. The V gene lost 6 bases and the J gene lost 3 bases, with 15 bases spanning the gap. In germline, CDR1 is DFQATT, CDR2 SNEGSKA (reference sequence). The CDR3 DNA is TGCAGTGCGAGCCAGGCAGCGGGCTACAATGAGCAGTTCTTC. This sequence encodes CSASQAAGYNEQFF.

The CDR3 bases are TGTGCCAGCAGCCTAGGGACAGGGATGATCGAGCAGTACTTC. This codes for CASSLGTGMIEQYF. This chain connects TRBV4-2 to TRBJ2-7; 9 nucleotides match TRBD1. J was trimmed by 6 bases and V by 4 bases; bases with no gene match: 7. CDR1 is LGHNA and CDR2 is YNFKEQ in the germline V gene. The CDR3 has 14 amino acids.

The chain employs TRBV20-1 and TRBJ1-4; no clear D. The CDR3 is 13 residues long. Germline loops: CDR1 DFQATT, CDR2 SNEGSKA (reference sequence). V gave up 0 bases and J gave up 7 bases, with 9 bases separating them. In DNA, the CDR3 is TGCAGTGCTAGAGAGGTAGTTGGTGAAAAACTGTTTTTT. Translation: CSAREVVGEKLFF.

The chain has TRBV5-6 and TRBJ2-3, with 9 positions matching TRBD1. The CDR3 length is 16 residues. CDR1 is SGHDT, CDR2 YYEEEE, per germline. V was clipped by 3 bases and J by 2 bases; unmatched bases: 7. CDR3 amino acids: CASSSPGQGITDTQYF. The CDR3 nucleotides read TGTGCCAGCAGCTCGCCGGGACAGGGTATCACAGATACGCAGTATTTT.

V gene TRBV4-3 combines with J gene TRBJ2-7, with D perhaps assigned TRBD1 or TRBD2 (5 bases each). V gave up 1 base and J gave up 4 bases, with 8 bases separating them. The CDR3 has 13 amino acids. In germline, CDR1 is LGHNA, CDR2 YSLEER. CDR3 bases: TGCGCCAGCAGCCAAGGAGGGGTTTACGAGCAGTACTTC. Translation: CASSQGGVYEQYF.

The genes are TRBV20-1 and TRBJ2-3; TRBD2 is a possible D gene (5 bases). This CDR3 region has 9 residues. Germline V gene lookup returns CDR1 DFQATT and CDR2 SNEGSKA (reference sequence). The germline V and J ends were trimmed by 8 bases and 14 bases, with 14 bases remaining between them. CDR3 amino acids: CSSEREGYF. In DNA form, the CDR3 reads TGCAGTTCCGAGAGGGAAGGGTATTTT.

The sample holds many counts of this clonotype. V is TRBV15 and J is TRBJ2-1; the match to TRBD1 covers 8 bases. CDR1 is LNHNV and CDR2 is YYDKDF in the germline V gene (reference sequence). The CDR3 length is 17 residues. With V trimmed by 1 base and J by 0 bases, 5 bases remained unmatched. CDR3 DNA sequence: TGTGCCACCAGCAGAGTACCAGGGACAGGCTCCTACAATGAGCAGTTCTTC. This encodes CATSRVPGTGSYNEQFF. The full variable domain, in which reference TRBV15 and TRBJ2-1 provide the parts outside the CDR3, is DAMVIQNPRYQVTQFGKPVTLSCSQTLNHNVMYWYQQKSSQAPKLLFHYYDKDFNNEADTPDNFQSRRPNTSFCFLDIRSPGLGDTAMYLCATSRVPGTGSYNEQFFGPGTRLTVL.

In its sample, this clonotype was seen a few times. CDR3 protein: CASSPSGRQNTEAFF. In nucleotides, the CDR3 is TGTGCCAGCAGCCCTTCCGGGAGGCAGAACACTGAAGCTTTCTTT. The chain has TRBV9 and TRBJ1-1; D not certain. In germline, CDR1 is SGDLS, CDR2 YYNGEE. The CDR3 is 15 residues long. V was shortened by 4 bases and J by 1 base, with 14 bases between the two germline ends.

The table lists this clonotype with many counts. The chain carries TRBV9 and TRBJ2-5; possibly TRBD2 for D (6 bases). This CDR3 has 17 residues. With 3 bases removed from V and 4 bases from J, the gap between germline ends came to 22 bases. Germline assignment: CDR1 SGDLS and CDR2 YYNGEE. The CDR3 protein is CASSAGGGGSAGETQYF. The CDR3 nucleotides read TGTGCCAGCAGCGCGGGTGGTGGAGGGAGTGCGGGAGAGACCCAGTACTTC.

This clonotype was found many times. The chain has TRBV20-1 and TRBJ1-6; tentative D call: TRBD1 (6 bases). Trimming removed 0 bases at V and 9 bases at J, with 15 bases between. Germline V lookup: CDR1 DFQATT, CDR2 SNEGSKA (reference sequence). The CDR3 contains 15 residues. CDR3 region: CSARDPPGEGSPLHF. CDR3 DNA sequence: TGCAGTGCTAGAGATCCCCCAGGGGAGGGTTCACCCCTCCACTTT.

The gene calls are TRBV12-3 or TRBV12-4 and TRBJ2-7; the match to TRBD2 covers 8 bases. The CDR3 consists of 17 residues. V shed 3 bases and J 0 bases; nucleotides not matched to a gene: 10. The CDR3 sequence is CASSFGAGGPSSYEQYF. The CDR3, as DNA: TGTGCCAGCAGTTTTGGGGCGGGGGGACCCAGCTCCTACGAGCAGTACTTC.

The chain employs TRBV4-1 and TRBJ2-3; D unclear. Germline assignment: CDR1 MGHRA and CDR2 YSYEKL. Trimming shortened V by 5 bases and J by 1 base, and 10 bases separated the two germline ends. This CDR3 is built from 14 residues. The CDR3 protein is CASSLRLGTDTQYF. CDR3 DNA: TGCGCCAGCAGCTTAAGACTTGGCACAGATACGCAGTATTTT.